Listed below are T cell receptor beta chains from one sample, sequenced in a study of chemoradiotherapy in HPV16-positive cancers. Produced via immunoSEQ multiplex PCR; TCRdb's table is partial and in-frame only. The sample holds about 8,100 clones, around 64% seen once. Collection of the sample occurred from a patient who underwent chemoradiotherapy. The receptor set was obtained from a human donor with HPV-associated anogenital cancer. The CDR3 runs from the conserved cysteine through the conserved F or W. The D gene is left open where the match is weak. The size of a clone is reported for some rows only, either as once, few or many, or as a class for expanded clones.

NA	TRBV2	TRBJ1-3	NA	CASRPQGPGNTIYF	TGTGCCAGCAGACCGCAGGGCCCTGGAAACACCATATATTTT
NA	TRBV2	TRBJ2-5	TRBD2	CASRVEVAGTTREAQYF	TGTGCCAGCAGGGTCGAGGTAGCGGGGACGACAAGAGAGGCCCAGTACTTC
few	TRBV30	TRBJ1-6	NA	CAWQKGVNSPLHF	TGTGCCTGGCAGAAGGGAGTTAATTCACCCCTCCACTTT
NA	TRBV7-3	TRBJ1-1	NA	CASRLTTGTEAFF	TGTGCCAGCAGACTAACAACGGGCACTGAAGCTTTCTTT
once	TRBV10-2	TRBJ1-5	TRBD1	CASSRDRNQPQHF	TGCGCCAGCAGCCGGGACAGGAATCAGCCCCAGCATTTT
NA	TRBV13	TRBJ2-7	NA	CASSFVGSSQYF	TGTGCCAGCAGCTTCGTGGGTTCTAGTCAGTACTTC
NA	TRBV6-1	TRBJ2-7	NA	CASSAGESYEQYF	TGTGCCAGCAGTGCGGGGGAGTCCTACGAGCAGTACTTC
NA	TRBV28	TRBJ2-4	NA	CASSFGAKNIQYF	TGTGCCAGCAGTTTCGGAGCCAAAAACATTCAGTACTTC
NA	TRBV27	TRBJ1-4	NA	CASSPFGAGDTNEKLFF	TGTGCCAGCAGTCCCTTTGGGGCGGGAGATACTAATGAAAAACTGTTTTTT
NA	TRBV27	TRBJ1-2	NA	CASSLATQTGLVGYTF	TGTGCCAGCAGTTTAGCGACCCAGACGGGGTTGGTGGGCTACACCTTC
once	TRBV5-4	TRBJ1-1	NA	CASSSGVMGSTEAFF	TGTGCCAGCAGCTCCGGGGTCATGGGGAGCACTGAAGCTTTCTTT
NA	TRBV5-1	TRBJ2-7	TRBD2	CASSLELAGGNYEQYF	TGCGCCAGCAGCTTGGAACTAGCGGGGGGGAACTACGAGCAGTACTTC
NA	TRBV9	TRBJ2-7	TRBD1	CASSVGQGNYEQYF	TGTGCCAGCAGCGTGGGACAGGGGAACTACGAGCAGTACTTC
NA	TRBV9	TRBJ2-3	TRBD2	CASSKGLAGGPDTQYF	TGTGCCAGCAGCAAGGGACTAGCGGGGGGCCCAGATACGCAGTATTTT
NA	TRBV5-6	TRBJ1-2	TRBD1	CASSHRDRVWYGYTF	TGTGCCAGCAGCCACCGGGACAGGGTTTGGTATGGCTACACCTTC
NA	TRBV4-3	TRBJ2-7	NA	CASSQDPQGQDEQYF	TGCGCCAGCAGCCAAGATCCCCAGGGGCAGGACGAGCAGTACTTC
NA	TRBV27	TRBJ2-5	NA	CANSSVYRETQYF	TGTGCCAACAGTTCCGTTTATCGGGAGACCCAGTACTTC